This T cell receptor beta chain was documented in a study of brain T cells in children with intractable seizures. The sequenced cases were selected for having the highest brain T cell transcript signatures. This CDR3 is 14 amino acids long. Per germline, CDR1 MNHEY and CDR2 SVGAGI. Unmatched junction bases numbered 6, after V lost 3 bases and J lost 6 bases. TCRdb keeps only in-frame clones here, not all; method: immunoSEQ multiplex PCR. Seen here are over 95,000 clones, approximately 94% observed once, and the top ten hold around 4.1%. The specimen was peripheral blood, collected at surgery. The rearrangement joins TRBV6-5 to TRBJ2-7, with 9 bases that match TRBD2. The receptor was derived from a boy in the first two years of life with hemimegalencephaly and intractable seizures. In nucleotides, the CDR3 is TGTGCCAGCAGTTATGTAGCGGGAGAGTTCGAGCAGTACTTC. This codes for CASSYVAGEFEQYF.